The TCR beta chain described here comes from a study of T-cell reconstitution after alpha-beta-depleted transplantation in children. This clonotype has at least ten counts. Its antigen is not identified. Library preparation (for TCRbeta) was performed with unique molecular identifiers. TCRdb reanalysed the PCR reads using MiXCR and keeps one entry per CDR3 protein. The table shows about 300,000 distinct CDR3 sequences, with around a tenth occurring only once. Per the germline V gene, CDR1 is MNHEY and CDR2 is SMNVEV (reference sequence). V gave up 2 bases and J gave up 5 bases; unmatched junction bases: 5. The CDR3 is made up of 14 amino acids. Study-level points and caveats: Several hundred expanded graft clones reportedly gave rise to the alpha-beta T cells present about two months after transplant. Among T cells one year after transplant, newly produced cells accounted for most counts and diversity.

Sample: PBMCs, taken before TCRalphabeta/CD19-depleted stem cell transplant. The sequence came from a boy under three years old with acute myeloid leukemia, due to receive a stem cell transplant. V is TRBV27 and J is TRBJ2-7; 8 bases fit TRBD1. CDR3 loop: CASSLPDRANEQYF. The CDR3 region has the DNA TGTGCCAGCAGTTTACCGGACAGGGCAAACGAGCAGTACTTC.